This TCR beta chain was observed in a study of blood T cell repertoires in COVID-19. Study-level background: Sites in the United States, Italy and Spain provided acute and convalescent COVID-19 samples.

Original data processing: Reference gene primer amplification in the assay estimated nucleated cell counts. Clones were sequenced by immunoSEQ multiplex PCR, and TCRdb holds only the in-frame ones, with some missing. V and J calls and clone size are those listed in that table; D and trimming were worked out from the DNA. The repertoire holds 200,000 to 300,000 clones, around 88% seen once, with 3% to 3.5% in the top ten. The CDR3 extends over 17 amino acids. With V trimmed by 0 bases and J by 3 bases, 9 bases remained unmatched. Germline lookup yields CDR1 SGHDN and CDR2 FVKESK. The sample was peripheral blood. The chain couples TRBV14 to TRBJ2-3; 7 bases align to TRBD2. The receptor comes from a woman aged 25 to 45 who had recovered from COVID-19. The CDR3 spells CASSQESALARTDTQYF. The CDR3 DNA sequence: TGTGCCAGCAGCCAAGAATCGGCACTAGCGAGAACAGATACGCAGTATTTT.